One and the same sample provided the 31 T cell receptor beta chains below, sequenced in a study of blood T cells in healthy people across ages. A second roughly 7 to 12 cycle PCR used barcoded and J-beta primers. One entry per CDR3 protein results from TCRdb running MiXCR on the 5' RACE reads. Among roughly 1.5 million distinct CDR3 sequences listed, about 42% were seen once. What was sequenced was blood. The origin of the receptors is a woman between 18 and 29 years old in good health.

The chain is built from TRBV7-2 and TRBJ2-3; 7 bases map to TRBD1. CDR1 and CDR2 (germline): SGHTA, FQGNSA. Trimming removed 5 bases from V and 0 bases from J; junction bases left unmatched: 8. This CDR3 region has 16 residues. The CDR3 region is CASSPGKGASTDTQYF. In nucleotides, the CDR3 is TGTGCCAGCAGCCCAGGGAAGGGGGCTAGCACAGATACGCAGTATTTT.

This sequence joins TRBV7-2 and TRBJ2-3; perhaps TRBD2 as D (5 bases). Between the trimmed V and J ends, which lost 5 bases and 2 bases, there was a span of 17 bases. Looked up from germline, CDR1 is SGHTA and CDR2 is FQGNSA. The CDR3 length is 16 residues. The CDR3 DNA reads TGTGCCAGCAGCCCCCCTAGCCTGGCATACACAGATACGCAGTATTTT. Encoded protein: CASSPPSLAYTDTQYF.

This clonotype was picked up a small number of times. The V gene is TRBV7-2, the J gene TRBJ2-1, with 7 bases lining up with TRBD2. The CDR3 totals 13 residues. From germline, CDR1 is SGHTA and CDR2 FQGNSA. V shed 5 bases and J 6 bases; nucleotides not matched to a gene: 4. The CDR3: CASSVGTINEQFF. DNA for the CDR3: TGTGCCAGCAGCGTAGGGACTATCAATGAGCAGTTCTTC.

This clonotype turned up a few times. V gene TRBV7-9 combines with J gene TRBJ1-1, with a tentative D call TRBD1 (6 bases). CDR1 is SEHNR and CDR2 is FQNEAQ in the germline V gene (reference sequence). This CDR3 is built from 16 residues. V lost 4 bases to trimming and J lost 0 bases, with 15 bases between them. The CDR3 coding sequence is TGTGCCAGCAGCTCTAACCGGGACACCATGAACACTGAAGCTTTCTTT. Its protein product is CASSSNRDTMNTEAFF.

This clonotype occurred a few times. J is TRBJ1-2 and V is TRBV6-2 or TRBV6-3, with a possible D match to TRBD1 (5 bases). CDR3 size: 18 residues. V gave up 6 bases and J gave up 2 bases, with 25 bases separating them. Germline CDR1 is MNHEY and CDR2 is SVGEGT. CDR3 amino acids: CASSTPATRDGLNYGYTF. The CDR3 DNA reads as TGTGCCAGCAGCACGCCTGCGACGCGGGACGGCTTAAACTATGGCTACACCTTC.

This clonotype was recorded at least ten times. The chain uses TRBV7-2 and TRBJ2-5, with no clear D. From germline, CDR1 is SGHTA and CDR2 FQGNSA. The CDR3 totals 12 residues. Trimming shortened V by 5 bases and J by 5 bases, and 9 bases separated the two germline ends. CDR3 DNA: TGTGCCAGCAGCGTATCCTTGGAGACCCAGTACTTC. Amino acid sequence: CASSVSLETQYF.

This chain links TRBV6-2 or TRBV6-3 with TRBJ2-7; 8 bases are shared with TRBD1. J was trimmed by 0 bases and V by 4 bases; bases with no gene match: 5. The CDR3 is 15 amino acids. Germline values: CDR1 MNHEY, CDR2 SVGEGT. CDR3 region: CASSWQGATSYEQYF. CDR3 coding DNA: TGTGCCAGCAGTTGGCAGGGGGCGACCTCCTACGAGCAGTACTTC.

With respect to this clonotype: One junction end disagrees with the germline gene, perhaps due to a read error. The V call is TRBV7-9, the J call TRBJ2-7; D gene uncertain. The CDR3 length is 14 residues. From germline, CDR1 is SEHNR and CDR2 FQNEAQ (reference sequence). The CDR3 region is CANSLVASSYEQYF. The CDR3 nucleotides read TGTGCCAACAGCTTAGTGGCGTCTAGTTACGAGCAGTACTTC.

Turning to this clonotype: The junction departs from the called germline gene at one end, perhaps through a read error. This chain joins TRBV12-3 or TRBV12-4 and TRBJ2-5, with D perhaps given as TRBD1 or TRBD2 (5 bases each). The DNA end is more similar to TRBJ2-7, so the J call may be wrong. CDR3 length: 12 amino acids. As DNA, the CDR3 is TGTGCCGGCAGTCCCGGGACGTCCGAGCAGTACTTC. Its protein product is CAGSPGTSEQYF.

This sequence joins TRBV6-2 or TRBV6-3 and TRBJ1-1; possible D gene TRBD1, 5 bases. V was cut by 5 bases and J by 8 bases, with 12 bases left in between. The CDR3 is 12 residues long. Germline V lookup: CDR1 MNHEY, CDR2 SVGEGT. The CDR3 protein is CASSQDTREAFF. The CDR3 DNA follows: TGTGCCAGCAGTCAGGACACCCGAGAAGCTTTCTTT.

The genes are TRBV27 and TRBJ1-4; TRBD1 matches 9 bases. CDR3 length: 14 amino acids. Trimming cost V 4 bases and J 7 bases; bases outside gene matches: 4. In germline, CDR1 is MNHEY, CDR2 SMNVEV (reference sequence). The CDR3, as DNA: TGTGCCAGCAGTTGGGACAGGGTTGCTGAAAAACTGTTTTTT. Translating gives CASSWDRVAEKLFF.

This clonotype was found a few times. The chain couples TRBV6-2 or TRBV6-3 to TRBJ2-7, with TRBD2 matching 11 bases. Germline values: CDR1 MNHEY, CDR2 SVGEGT. The V segment lost 6 bases and the J segment 2 bases; nucleotides outside the gene matches: 9. This CDR3 has 16 amino acids. CDR3 nucleotide sequence: TGTGCCAGCAGGCGCCCTAGCGGGAGGAAAACCTACGAGCAGTACTTC. Residues: CASRRPSGRKTYEQYF.

Only a few counts were recorded for this clonotype. The chain has TRBV6-1 and TRBJ2-2, with TRBD1 matching 7 bases. There are 16 residues in the CDR3. V was clipped by 5 bases and J by 4 bases; unmatched bases: 10. CDR1 and CDR2 from the germline V gene are MNHNS and SASEGT. This CDR3 is CASSLLNRGSTGELFF. The DNA of the CDR3 is TGTGCCAGCAGTCTTCTCAACAGGGGATCCACCGGGGAGCTGTTTTTT.

The chain couples TRBV20-1 to TRBJ1-1; a weak D match, TRBD1 (6 bases). CDR3 length: 17 residues. Trimming took 1 base from V and 0 from J, leaving 18 bases between them. Germline CDR1 reads DFQATT; CDR2 reads SNEGSKA (reference sequence). The CDR3 reads CSARALGTGSMNTEAFF. In DNA, the CDR3 is TGCAGTGCTAGAGCGCTGGGAACAGGGAGCATGAACACTGAAGCTTTCTTT.

This clonotype was observed a few times. The chain combines TRBV7-8 with TRBJ2-3; 7 positions match TRBD1. The CDR3 runs to 16 residues. V trimming: 1 base; J trimming: 4 bases; junction bases outside the gene matches: 8. Per germline, CDR1 SGHVS and CDR2 FQNEAQ. Here the CDR3 DNA reads TGTGCCAGCAGCTTAGGGGGGCTAGGGGGCGCAGATACGCAGTATTTT. As protein: CASSLGGLGGADTQYF.

This clonotype was counted a few times. CDR3: CASSEAGGYNEKLFF. CDR3 nucleotide sequence: TGTGCCAGCAGTGAAGCAGGAGGATATAATGAAAAACTGTTTTTT. The rearrangement uses TRBV6-1 and TRBJ1-4; D ambiguous. This CDR3 has 15 residues. V gave up 0 bases and J gave up 4 bases, with 9 bases separating them. Germline-derived CDR1 and CDR2 are MNHNS and SASEGT.

This clonotype came up a few times. This chain links TRBV24-1 with TRBJ2-3; the D is unclear. This CDR3 contains 15 residues. The germline CDR1 and CDR2 sequences are KGHDR and SFDVKD. The V gene lost 1 base and the J gene lost 5 bases, with 12 bases spanning the gap. The chain's CDR3 is CATSDFPGLGDTQYF. The CDR3 bases are TGTGCCACCAGTGATTTTCCCGGGTTGGGAGATACGCAGTATTTT.

This clonotype has just a few counts. This sequence joins TRBV7-9 and TRBJ2-1, with 10 bases matching TRBD2. The trim removed 4 bases at V and 10 bases at J, leaving 7 bases unmatched. CDR1 and CDR2 from the germline V gene are SEHNR and FQNEAQ (reference sequence). The CDR3 consists of 14 residues. The CDR3 protein is CASSSLLAGAEQFF. The CDR3 nucleotides read TGTGCCAGCAGCTCCCTCCTAGCGGGAGCAGAGCAGTTCTTC. The full variable domain, completed using reference TRBV7-9 and TRBJ2-1, is DTGVSQNPRHKITKRGQNVTFRCDPISEHNRLYWYRQTLGQGPEFLTYFQNEAQLEKSRLLSDRFSAERPKGSFSTLEIQRTEQGDSAMYLCASSSLLAGAEQFFGPGTRLTVL.

This clonotype showed up just a few times. J is TRBJ1-4 and V is TRBV9; TRBD1 might be the D (6 bases). CDR1 is SGDLS and CDR2 is YYNGEE in the germline V gene. This CDR3 is 15 amino acids long. Trimming removed 4 bases from V and 6 bases from J, with 16 bases in between. The CDR3 nucleotides read TGTGCCAGCAGCAAAAGAGGGGGGGCAGATGAAAAACTGTTTTTT. Translation: CASSKRGGADEKLFF.

The chain carries TRBV5-6 and TRBJ2-7, with a possible D match to TRBD1 (6 bases). The length of the CDR3 is 12 residues. Trimming removed 4 bases from V and 7 bases from J, with 12 bases in between. Germline loops: CDR1 SGHDT, CDR2 YYEEEE. DNA for the CDR3: TGTGCCAGCAGCCATCAGGGGCGGGAGCAGTACTTC. Its translation: CASSHQGREQYF.

This clonotype was observed a few times. The chain recombines TRBV4-3 with TRBJ1-5; D unclear. Germline V gives CDR1 LGHNA, CDR2 YSLEER. Deletions cut 0 bases from V and 2 bases from J, with 8 bases between. The length of the CDR3 is 15 residues. In DNA, the CDR3 is TGCGCCAGCAGCCAAGAGCCGAATGGCAATCAGCCCCAGCATTTT. Its translation: CASSQEPNGNQPQHF.

The chain couples TRBV12-3 or TRBV12-4 to TRBJ1-6; D remains unclear. V was pared by 1 base and J by 14 bases, with 15 bases between. The CDR3 is made up of 14 amino acids. The CDR3, as DNA: TGTGCCAGCAGTTTAGATTCGAGGATGGTGGCCCTCCACTTT. This sequence encodes CASSLDSRMVALHF.

The chain combines TRBV27 with TRBJ1-1, with D maybe TRBD1 (5 bases). V gave up 7 bases and J gave up 4 bases, with 16 bases separating them. From germline, CDR1 is MNHEY and CDR2 SMNVEV (reference sequence). CDR3 size: 14 residues. CDR3 sequence (DNA): TGTGCCAGCATACGTGCGAACGGGGGCACTGAAGCTTTCTTT. It codes for CASIRANGGTEAFF.

The chain recombines TRBV7-2 with TRBJ1-5, with a possible D match to TRBD1 (5 bases). Germline V CDR1 and CDR2: SGHTA, FQGNSA. V was pared by 4 bases and J by 1 base, with 14 bases between. The CDR3 totals 16 residues. CDR3 nucleotides: TGTGCCAGCAGCTCTGGGGGGGTGTGGAGCAATCAGCCCCAGCATTTT. The encoded protein is CASSSGGVWSNQPQHF.

In DNA, the CDR3 is TGTGCCAGCAGCCCTACGACTAGACGCACAGATACGCAGTATTTT. Amino acid sequence: CASSPTTRRTDTQYF. The V call is TRBV11-2, the J call TRBJ2-3; D might be TRBD2 (6 bases). Germline-derived CDR1 and CDR2 are SGHAT and FQNNGV. V lost 5 bases to trimming and J lost 1 base, with 13 bases between them. CDR3 size: 15 residues.

The chain is built from TRBV4-2 and TRBJ1-4; the D gene is possibly TRBD1 (5 bases). Trimming removed 3 bases from V and 8 bases from J, with 16 bases in between. This CDR3 spans 15 amino acids. The V gene's germline CDR1 is LGHNA and CDR2 YNFKEQ. The CDR3 reads CASSQPQGMGEKLFF. CDR3 coding DNA: TGTGCCAGCAGCCAGCCGCAGGGTATGGGGGAAAAACTGTTTTTT.

Only one count was recorded for this clonotype. This chain uses TRBV29-1 with TRBJ2-6; TRBD1 aligns across 7 bases. This CDR3 region has 16 residues. The ends lost 6 bases at V and 4 bases at J; junction bases unmatched: 12. Germline CDR1 SQVTM, CDR2 ANQGSEA. In nucleotides, the CDR3 is TGCAGCGTGACTGACAGGGTTATCACCGGGGCCAACGTCCTGACTTTC. Protein sequence: CSVTDRVITGANVLTF. Full variable domain (missing parts from reference TRBV29-1 and TRBJ2-6): SAVISQKPSRDICQRGTSLTIQCQVDSQVTMMFWYRQQPGQSLTLIATANQGSEATYESGFVIDKFPISRPNLTFSTLTVSNMSPEDSSIYLCSVTDRVITGANVLTFGAGSRLTVL.

This clonotype showed up just a few times. CDR3 in amino acids: CASIPGGHEGLTDTQYF. The DNA of the CDR3 is TGTGCCAGCATCCCGGGAGGCCACGAAGGACTCACAGATACGCAGTATTTT. The chain is built from TRBV7-6 and TRBJ2-3, with 7 bases identical to TRBD2. Unmatched junction bases numbered 15, after V lost 7 bases and J lost 2 bases. CDR1 is SGHVS, CDR2 FNYEAQ, per germline. This CDR3 comprises 17 residues.

This clonotype was found a few times. V and J are TRBV5-1 and TRBJ1-1, with D tentatively TRBD1 (6 bases). V shed 6 bases and J shed 5 bases, with 26 bases lying between them. The CDR3 loop spans 17 amino acids. The V gene's germline CDR1 is SGHRS and CDR2 YFSETQ. CDR3 amino acids: CASNIGGLRGAQTEAFF. The CDR3 DNA reads as TGCGCCAGCAACATTGGGGGCCTACGGGGGGCTCAGACTGAAGCTTTCTTT.

This sequence joins TRBV15 and TRBJ1-2; no firm D call. The CDR3 runs to 16 residues. V lost 0 bases and J lost 2, with 13 bases in between. From germline, CDR1 is LNHNV and CDR2 YYDKDF (reference sequence). In DNA, the CDR3 is TGTGCCACCAGCAGAGATGGTTGGGTGGGCAACTATGGCTACACCTTC. Translation gives CATSRDGWVGNYGYTF.

V and J are TRBV20-1 and TRBJ2-5, with 10 bases lining up with TRBD2. The tail of the sequence fits TRBJ2-7 better, so the J call may be wrong. Per germline, CDR1 DFQATT and CDR2 SNEGSKA (reference sequence). The CDR3 covers 14 residues. The CDR3 spells CSARGLAGACEQYF. Here the CDR3 DNA reads TGCAGTGCTAGAGGTCTAGCGGGGGCCTGCGAGCAGTACTTC.